This T cell receptor beta chain was sequenced for a study of T cell changes during pregnancy in multiple sclerosis. Assay: immunoSEQ multiplex PCR; the TCRdb copy retains only in-frame clones and omits some. The sample lists some 120,000 clones; 95% to 98% were seen once. V was cut by 6 bases and J by 2 bases, with 15 bases left in between. This CDR3 is 15 amino acids long. Germline assignment: CDR1 SGHRS and CDR2 YFSETQ. Here the sequenced sample was peripheral blood, taken after pregnancy. This TCR came from a female donor with multiple sclerosis, enrolled in a pregnancy study. This sequence joins TRBV5-1 and TRBJ2-1, with D perhaps TRBD2 (5 bases). The CDR3 region is CASTTGWEPYNEQFF. The CDR3, as DNA: TGCGCCAGCACCACTGGTTGGGAGCCCTACAATGAGCAGTTCTTC.